Below, 3 T cell receptor beta chains from the same sample are listed, as sequenced in a study of immune cell composition in non-small cell lung cancer. Normal lung was taken at the farthest possible site, at least 3 cm from tumour. Repertoires were generated with immunoSEQ multiplex PCR, while TCRdb's copy carries only in-frame clones and drops some. The table has under 9,000 clones, roughly 69% seen once. Input material: non-adjacent lung tissue. These receptors all stem from a human donor with non-small cell lung cancer.

This chain links TRBV6-5 with TRBJ2-7, with 10 bases that match TRBD1. V was pared by 0 bases and J by 7 bases, with 9 bases of the junction left unmatched. CDR3 length: 16 amino acids. The germline V gene has CDR1 MNHEY and CDR2 SVGAGI. The DNA of the CDR3 is TGTGCCAGCAGTTACTCGGGGACAGGGGCCTTTACTGAGCAGTACTTC. Translating it yields CASSYSGTGAFTEQYF.

This clone was found a few times. This chain joins TRBV11-3 and TRBJ2-1, with 15 nucleotides matching TRBD2. The CDR3 loop spans 19 amino acids. V was clipped by 3 bases and J by 0 bases; unmatched bases: 6. CDR1 and CDR2 (germline): SGHNT, YENEEA. CDR3 coding DNA: TGTGCCAGCAGCTTGGCAGGGACTAGCGGGGGGAGCTCCTACAATGAGCAGTTCTTC. It is translated as CASSLAGTSGGSSYNEQFF.

J is TRBJ2-1 and V is TRBV11-2; possible D gene TRBD2, 5 bases. This CDR3 region has 14 residues. Trimming removed 3 bases at V and 4 bases at J, with 10 bases between. Germline V gene data show CDR1 as SGHAT and CDR2 as FQNNGV. Written as DNA, the CDR3 is TGTGCCAGCAGCTTGCCGGGGTCTTACAATGAGCAGTTCTTC. Translation gives CASSLPGSYNEQFF.